This T cell receptor beta chain was profiled in a study of long-term antiretroviral therapy in people with HIV. As concerns this clone: Its specificity is not known.

Study-level findings and limits: Controls showed broader CDR3 length ranges than did the HIV repertoires.

The length of the CDR3 is 12 residues. In germline, CDR1 is SGHDT, CDR2 YYEEEE. The germline V and J ends were trimmed by 2 bases and 1 base, with 3 bases remaining between them. The immunoSEQ assay was v3.0, run at survey level. The table came from immunoSEQ multiplex PCR; TCRdb's copy has only in-frame clones and leaves some out. This table holds roughly 12,000 clones, 82% found once. The genes are TRBV5-6 and TRBJ1-1; D unresolved. Specimen: unsorted PBMCs, collected 1.2 years after starting antiretroviral therapy. This TCR derives from a man aged 35 to 55 with HIV. In DNA, the CDR3 is TGTGCCAGCAGCTTATGGAACACTGAAGCTTTCTTT. This encodes CASSLWNTEAFF.